There are a few counts of the clone carrying this TCR beta chain. Its antigen is not identified. The sample is drawn from a study of T cell responses to AZD1222 COVID-19 vaccine. Libraries were prepared by immunoSEQ multiplex PCR; TCRdb keeps only in-frame clonotypes and omits some of them. This sample carries approximately 110,000 clones, approximately 85% of them seen once, and the ten largest clones take about 13%. Study-level results: Following two doses of AZD1222, Spike-specific TCR breadth and depth rose.

This TCR came from an adult in good health. The sequencing here drew on peripheral blood, taken on day 0 of MenACWY control vaccination.

CDR3 sequence: CASRPLGVQETQYF. CDR3 bases: TGTGCCAGCAGACCACTAGGCGTCCAAGAGACCCAGTACTTC. The chain recombines TRBV27 with TRBJ2-5; tentatively, D is TRBD2 (5 bases). Trimming shortened V by 6 bases and J by 1 base, and 12 bases separated the two germline ends. The CDR3 runs 14 residues. Germline V lookup: CDR1 MNHEY, CDR2 SMNVEV (reference sequence).